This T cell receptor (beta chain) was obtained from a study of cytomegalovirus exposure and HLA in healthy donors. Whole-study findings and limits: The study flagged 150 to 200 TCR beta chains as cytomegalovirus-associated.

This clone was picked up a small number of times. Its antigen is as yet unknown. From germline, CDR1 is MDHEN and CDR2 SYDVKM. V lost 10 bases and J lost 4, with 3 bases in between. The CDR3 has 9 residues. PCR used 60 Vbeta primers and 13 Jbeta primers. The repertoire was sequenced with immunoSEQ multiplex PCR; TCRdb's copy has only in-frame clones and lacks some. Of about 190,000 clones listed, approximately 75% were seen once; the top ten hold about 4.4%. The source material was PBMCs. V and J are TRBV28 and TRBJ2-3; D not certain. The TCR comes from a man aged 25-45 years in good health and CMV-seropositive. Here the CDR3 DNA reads TGTGCCACTCCAGATACGCAGTATTTT. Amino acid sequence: CATPDTQYF.